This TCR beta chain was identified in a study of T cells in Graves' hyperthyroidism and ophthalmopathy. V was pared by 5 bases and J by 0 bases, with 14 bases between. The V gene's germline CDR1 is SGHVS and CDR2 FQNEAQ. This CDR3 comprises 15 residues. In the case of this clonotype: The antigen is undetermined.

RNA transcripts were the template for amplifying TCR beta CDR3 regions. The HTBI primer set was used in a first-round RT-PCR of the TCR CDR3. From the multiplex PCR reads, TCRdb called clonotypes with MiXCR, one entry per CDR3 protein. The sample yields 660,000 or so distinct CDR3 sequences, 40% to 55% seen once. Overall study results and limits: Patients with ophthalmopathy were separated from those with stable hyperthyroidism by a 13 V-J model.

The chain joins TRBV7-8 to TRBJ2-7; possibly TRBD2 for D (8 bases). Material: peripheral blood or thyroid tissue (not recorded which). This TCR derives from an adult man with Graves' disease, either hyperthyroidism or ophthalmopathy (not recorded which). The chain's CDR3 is CASSRAGDSSYEQYF. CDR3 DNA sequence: TGTGCCAGCAGCCGAGCGGGGGACAGCTCCTACGAGCAGTACTTC.